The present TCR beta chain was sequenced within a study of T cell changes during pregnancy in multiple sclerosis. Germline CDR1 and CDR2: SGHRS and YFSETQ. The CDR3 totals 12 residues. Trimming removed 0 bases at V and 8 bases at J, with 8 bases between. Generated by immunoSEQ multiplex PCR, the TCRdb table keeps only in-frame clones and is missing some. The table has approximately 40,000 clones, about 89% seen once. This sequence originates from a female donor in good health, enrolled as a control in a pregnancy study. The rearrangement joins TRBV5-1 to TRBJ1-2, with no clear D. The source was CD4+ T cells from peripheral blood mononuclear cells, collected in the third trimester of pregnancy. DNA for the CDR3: TGCGCCAGCAGCTTGGCGGGTTGGGGCTACACCTTC. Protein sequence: CASSLAGWGYTF.